This TCR beta chain was identified during a study of blood T cell repertoires in COVID-19. As for the study in general: In each case, the material was cDNA or gDNA derived from T cells, B-cell-depleted T cells, or PBMCs.

The CDR3 covers 15 residues. V lost 6 bases and J 0 bases, leaving 12 bases between the germline ends. Per the germline V gene, CDR1 is MNHEY and CDR2 is SMNVEV (reference sequence). As processed by the authors: Researchers report that nucleated cell counts were estimated from reference gene primer amplification. Assay used: immunoSEQ multiplex PCR; TCRdb lists only in-frame clones, some missing. The DNA gave D and trimming, while V, J and clone size come from that table. The repertoire includes some 75,000 clones, around 89% of them detected once, and roughly 0.58% sits in the top ten. The sample was peripheral blood. The gene calls are TRBV27 and TRBJ2-1; a possible D gene is TRBD1 (5 bases). This TCR was recovered from a man aged 55 to 70 with acute or convalescent COVID-19. The CDR3 DNA is TGTGCCAGCAGCCCCAGGGTGAGCTCCTACAATGAGCAGTTCTTC. It yields the protein CASSPRVSSYNEQFF.